The present T cell receptor (beta chain) was sequenced within a study of blood T cells in healthy people across ages. Broader study findings: Possibly, changes in expanded clonotypes were confounded because donor CMV status was unknown. It was held that diversity estimates obtained from one million T cells represented underestimates.

Comment on this clonotype: The antigen remains unidentified.

This CDR3 has 18 residues. The V gene's germline CDR1 is SGHAT and CDR2 FQNNGV. V was shortened by 1 base and J by 8 bases, with 26 bases between the two germline ends. A second PCR of about 7 to 12 cycles used a sample-barcoded 5' primer and a J-beta primer mix. Samples each returned at least 3 million CDR3-containing paired-end reads. One entry per CDR3 protein, called by TCRdb with MiXCR from the 5' RACE reads. The repertoire has about 770,000 distinct CDR3 sequences, approximately 48% of them found once; the top ten carry 15% to 25%. This chain uses TRBV11-2 with TRBJ1-2; D is possibly TRBD1 (5 bases). Material: blood. This TCR was sampled from a man aged 55-75 years in good health. The CDR3 bases are TGTGCCAGCAGCTTAGGGTGGGGGGAACGGCTTTCCCGACGGGGCTACACCTTC. Its translation is CASSLGWGERLSRRGYTF.